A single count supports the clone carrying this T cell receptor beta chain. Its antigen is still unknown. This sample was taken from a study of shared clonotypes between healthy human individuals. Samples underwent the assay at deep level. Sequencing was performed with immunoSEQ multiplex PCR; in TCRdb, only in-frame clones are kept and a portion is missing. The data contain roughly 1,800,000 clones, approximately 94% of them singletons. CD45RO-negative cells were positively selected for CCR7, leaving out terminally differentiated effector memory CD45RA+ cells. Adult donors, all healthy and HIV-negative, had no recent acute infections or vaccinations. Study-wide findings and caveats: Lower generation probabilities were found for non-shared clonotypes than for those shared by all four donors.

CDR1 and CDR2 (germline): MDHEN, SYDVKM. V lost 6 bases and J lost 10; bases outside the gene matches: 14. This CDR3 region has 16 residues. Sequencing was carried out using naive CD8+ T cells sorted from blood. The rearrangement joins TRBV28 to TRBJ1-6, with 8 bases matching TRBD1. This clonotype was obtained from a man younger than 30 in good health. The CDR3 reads CASRRLEGQGQSPLHF. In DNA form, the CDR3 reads TGTGCCAGCAGACGCCTTGAAGGACAGGGACAATCACCCCTCCACTTT.